One sample yielded the 13 T cell receptor beta chains listed below, sequenced in a study of long-term antiretroviral therapy in people with HIV. The immunoSEQ assay was v3.0, run at survey level. TCRdb's table, derived via immunoSEQ multiplex PCR, lists solely in-frame clones and lacks some. The sample lists about 16,000 clones; about three quarters were seen once. The sample consisted of unsorted PBMCs, taken 2.1 years after starting antiretroviral therapy. The receptor set was obtained from a man aged 40-49 years with HIV.

The chain carries TRBV11-2 and TRBJ1-5, with D possibly being TRBD1 (5 bases). The length of the CDR3 is 14 residues. Trimming removed 4 bases from V and 5 bases from J, with 12 bases in between. In germline, CDR1 is SGHAT, CDR2 FQNNGV. The CDR3 protein is CASSSTGSDQPQHF. The DNA of the CDR3 is TGTGCCAGCAGCTCTACAGGTTCAGATCAGCCCCAGCATTTT.

This clone was seen a handful of times. The CDR3 bases are TGTGCCAGCAGCATGGGACGGGCCTCTGGAAACACCATATATTTT. Translating gives CASSMGRASGNTIYF. V gene TRBV13 combines with J gene TRBJ1-3, with a weak D call TRBD1 (5 bases). CDR3 length: 15 residues. Deletions cut 5 bases from V and 0 bases from J, with 11 bases between. Germline assignment: CDR1 PRHDT and CDR2 FYEKMQ (reference sequence).

The J gene is TRBJ2-1, the V gene TRBV6-5; either TRBD1 or TRBD2 may fit D (5 bases each). With 8 bases removed from V and 15 bases from J, the gap between germline ends came to 20 bases. The CDR3 sequence is 12 residues long. Looked up from germline, CDR1 is MNHEY and CDR2 is SVGAGI. The CDR3 sequence is CASRGMTVNLFF. Here the CDR3 DNA reads TGTGCCAGCCGGGGCATGACGGTAAACCTGTTCTTC.

V is TRBV4-1 and J is TRBJ2-7; 7 bases fit TRBD1. Trimming at V came to 0 bases and at J to 0 bases, leaving 14 bases not matched to a gene. The CDR3 extends over 19 amino acids. Germline CDR1 and CDR2: MGHRA and YSYEKL. CDR3 residues: CASSQDRAVTGTSSYEQYF. CDR3 nucleotides: TGCGCCAGCAGCCAAGATCGGGCGGTGACAGGGACGAGCTCCTACGAGCAGTACTTC.

This clone was observed a handful of times. The chain couples TRBV20-1 to TRBJ1-1; D is ambiguous. Germline CDR1 DFQATT, CDR2 SNEGSKA (reference sequence). V lost 5 bases and J 1 base, leaving 5 bases between the germline ends. This CDR3 contains 11 residues. This chain's CDR3 is CSADTNTEAFF. The CDR3 DNA sequence: TGCAGTGCTGACACGAACACTGAAGCTTTCTTT.

V is TRBV7-8 and J is TRBJ2-1, with TRBD2 matching over 8 bases. The CDR3 has 16 residues. The trim removed 0 bases at V and 10 bases at J, leaving 11 bases unmatched. Germline-derived CDR1 and CDR2 are SGHVS and FQNEAQ. CDR3 sequence (DNA): TGTGCCAGCAGCTTAGCGCGTCGGGGGGGCCAGGAAGAGCAGTTCTTC. Its protein is CASSLARRGGQEEQFF.

The rearrangement joins TRBV5-1 to TRBJ2-7, with D maybe TRBD1 (6 bases). Trimming removed 4 bases at V and 0 bases at J, with 14 bases between. This CDR3 is 15 amino acids long. Germline V gives CDR1 SGHRS, CDR2 YFSETQ. CDR3 loop: CASSPTGGFSYEQYF. The DNA for the CDR3 is TGCGCCAGCAGCCCGACAGGAGGCTTCTCCTACGAGCAGTACTTC. Complete variable domain (other parts from reference TRBV5-1 and TRBJ2-7): KAGVTQTPRYLIKTRGQQVTLSCSPISGHRSVSWYQQTPGQGLQFLFEYFSETQRNKGNFPGRFSGRQFSNSRSEMNVSTLELGDSALYLCASSPTGGFSYEQYFGPGTRLTVT.

This clone was observed a single time. This rearrangement joins TRBV30 to TRBJ2-5; 9 positions agree with TRBD1. Looked up from germline, CDR1 is GTSNPN and CDR2 is SVGIG (reference sequence). The trim removed 3 bases at V and 5 bases at J, leaving 10 bases unmatched. CDR3 size: 15 residues. CDR3 coding DNA: TGTGCCTGGAGCGACCGGACAGGGGCGGGGGAGACCCAGTACTTC. Translated, it gives CAWSDRTGAGETQYF. Using reference TRBV30 and TRBJ2-5 for the parts outside the CDR3, the full variable domain is SQTIHQWPATLVQPVGSPLSLECTVEGTSNPNLYWYRQAAGRGLQLLFYSVGIGQISSEVPQNLSASRPQDRQFILSSKKLLLSDSGFYLCAWSDRTGAGETQYFGPGTRLLVL.

V and J are TRBV14 and TRBJ2-1; D may be TRBD2 (6 bases). V was shortened by 4 bases and J by 2 bases, with 18 bases between the two germline ends. The CDR3 is 17 amino acids. Germline V gene data show CDR1 as SGHDN and CDR2 as FVKESK. The CDR3 is CASSLLAVPLTYNEQFF. The CDR3 bases are TGTGCCAGCAGCCTTTTAGCGGTTCCCCTGACCTACAATGAGCAGTTCTTC.

The chain combines TRBV7-7 with TRBJ1-1; TRBD1 is a possible D gene (5 bases). V lost 5 bases and J lost 3, with 16 bases in between. The CDR3 totals 15 residues. CDR1 SSHAT and CDR2 FNYEAQ come from the germline V gene (reference sequence). The CDR3 DNA follows: TGTGCCAGCAGCCCCATATCGGGGGGTCACACTGAAGCTTTCTTT. Residues: CASSPISGGHTEAFF.

The sample holds one count of this clone. The gene calls are TRBV5-4 and TRBJ2-3, with unresolved D. This CDR3 spans 13 amino acids. With 3 bases removed from V and 1 base from J, the gap between germline ends came to 6 bases. Germline CDR1 reads SGHNT; CDR2 reads YYREEE (reference sequence). This chain's CDR3 is CASSSYGTDTQYF. CDR3 coding DNA: TGTGCCAGCAGCTCGTACGGCACAGATACGCAGTATTTT.

The J gene is TRBJ1-3, the V gene TRBV30; 7 bases match TRBD1. V was clipped by 3 bases and J by 4 bases; unmatched bases: 9. This CDR3 contains 15 residues. Germline V gene data show CDR1 as GTSNPN and CDR2 as SVGIG (reference sequence). CDR3 in DNA: TGTGCCTGGAGCGGAGACAGGGTACTCGGAAACACCATATATTTT. Translating gives CAWSGDRVLGNTIYF.

The rearrangement uses TRBV9 and TRBJ2-7; 11 positions agree with TRBD2. V lost 0 bases and J lost 1; bases outside the gene matches: 0. The CDR3 runs 15 residues. Germline V gene data show CDR1 as SGDLS and CDR2 as YYNGEE. CDR3 nucleotide sequence: TGTGCCAGCAGCGTAGGACTAGCGGGGTCCTACGAGCAGTACTTC. Amino acids: CASSVGLAGSYEQYF.